Following are 4 T cell receptor beta chains from one sample sequenced in a study of blood T cell repertoires in COVID-19. Here immunoSEQ multiplex PCR was the method, and the copy in TCRdb shows in-frame clones only, minus some. The sample yields about 200,000 clones, about 88% seen once. Material for sequencing was peripheral blood. Receptors originate from a man younger than 30 with active or convalescent COVID-19.

The chain employs TRBV19 and TRBJ1-1; the D gene is possibly TRBD1 (6 bases). This CDR3 is 14 amino acids long. V was cut by 4 bases and J by 6 bases, with 15 bases left in between. Germline values: CDR1 LNHDA, CDR2 SQIVND (reference sequence). The CDR3 sequence is CASSTIQGIAEAFF. The CDR3 DNA reads TGTGCCAGTAGTACAATACAGGGTATCGCTGAAGCTTTCTTT.

The genes are TRBV7-9 and TRBJ2-1; 8 nucleotides agree with TRBD2. The CDR3 runs 15 residues. Germline assignment: CDR1 SEHNR and CDR2 FQNEAQ (reference sequence). With 7 bases clipped from V and 5 bases from J, the junction kept 10 bases outside the gene matches. The CDR3 loop reads CASTVVAGSNNEQFF. CDR3 nucleotide sequence: TGTGCCAGCACCGTTGTAGCGGGATCTAACAATGAGCAGTTCTTC.

The chain has TRBV14 and TRBJ2-1; TRBD1 agrees at 7 bases. CDR1 is SGHDN and CDR2 is FVKESK in the germline V gene. J lost 5 bases, V lost 4 bases, and 11 bases had no gene match. The CDR3 has 16 residues. CDR3 sequence (DNA): TGTGCCAGCAGCCCCCTGGGGCAGGGGGTTAACAATGAGCAGTTCTTC. Amino acids: CASSPLGQGVNNEQFF.

The rearrangement joins TRBV19 to TRBJ1-4, with D possibly being TRBD1 (6 bases). The CDR3 consists of 13 residues. The germline V and J ends were trimmed by 6 bases and 8 bases, with 13 bases remaining between them. CDR1 and CDR2 (germline): LNHDA, SQIVND (reference sequence). The CDR3 is CASRRDTSEKLFF. The CDR3 nucleotides are TGTGCCAGTAGGAGGGACACTTCAGAAAAACTGTTTTTT.